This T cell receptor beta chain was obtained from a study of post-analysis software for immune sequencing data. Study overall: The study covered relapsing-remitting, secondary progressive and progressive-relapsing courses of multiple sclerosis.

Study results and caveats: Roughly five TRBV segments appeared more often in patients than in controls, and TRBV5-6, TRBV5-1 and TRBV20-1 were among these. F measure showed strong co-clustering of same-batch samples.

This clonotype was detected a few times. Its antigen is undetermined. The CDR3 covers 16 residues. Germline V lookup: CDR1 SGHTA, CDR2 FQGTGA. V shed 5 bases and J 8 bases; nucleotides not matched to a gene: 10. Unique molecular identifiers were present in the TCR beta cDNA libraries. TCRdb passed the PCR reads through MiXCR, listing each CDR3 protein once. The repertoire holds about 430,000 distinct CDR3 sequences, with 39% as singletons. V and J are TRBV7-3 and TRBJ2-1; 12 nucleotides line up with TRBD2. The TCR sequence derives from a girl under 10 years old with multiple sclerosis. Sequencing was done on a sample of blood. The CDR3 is CASSRASGRAFDEQFF. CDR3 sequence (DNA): TGTGCCAGCAGCCGGGCTAGCGGGAGGGCCTTTGATGAGCAGTTCTTC.